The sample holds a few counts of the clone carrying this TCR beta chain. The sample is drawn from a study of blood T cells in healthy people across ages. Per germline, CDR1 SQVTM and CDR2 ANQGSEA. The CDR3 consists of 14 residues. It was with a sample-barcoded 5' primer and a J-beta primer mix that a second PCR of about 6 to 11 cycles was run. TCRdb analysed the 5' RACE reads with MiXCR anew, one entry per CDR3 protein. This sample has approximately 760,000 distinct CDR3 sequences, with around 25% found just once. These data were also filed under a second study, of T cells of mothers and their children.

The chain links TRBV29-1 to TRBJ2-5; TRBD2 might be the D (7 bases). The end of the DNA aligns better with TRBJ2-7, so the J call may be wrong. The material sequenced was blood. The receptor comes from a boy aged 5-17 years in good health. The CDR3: CSVEDQGREFEQYF. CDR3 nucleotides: TGCAGCGTTGAAGATCAGGGGCGGGAGTTCGAGCAGTACTTC.